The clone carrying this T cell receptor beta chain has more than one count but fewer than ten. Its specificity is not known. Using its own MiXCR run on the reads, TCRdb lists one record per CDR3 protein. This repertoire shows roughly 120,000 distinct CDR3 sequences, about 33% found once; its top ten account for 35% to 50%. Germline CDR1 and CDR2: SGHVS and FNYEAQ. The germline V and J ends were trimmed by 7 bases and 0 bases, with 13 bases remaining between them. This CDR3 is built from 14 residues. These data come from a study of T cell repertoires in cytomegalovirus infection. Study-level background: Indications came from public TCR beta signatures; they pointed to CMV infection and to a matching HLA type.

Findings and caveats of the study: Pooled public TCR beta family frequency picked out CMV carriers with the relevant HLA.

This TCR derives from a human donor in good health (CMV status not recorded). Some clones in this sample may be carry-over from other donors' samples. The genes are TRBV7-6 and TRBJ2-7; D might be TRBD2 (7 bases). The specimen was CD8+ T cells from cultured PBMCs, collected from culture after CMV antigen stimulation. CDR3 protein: CASTKRDTSYEQYF. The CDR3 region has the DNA TGTGCCAGCACTAAGCGGGACACCTCCTACGAGCAGTACTTC.